A selection of T cell receptor delta chains follows, all from one sample in a study of γδ T cells in repeated Plasmodium falciparum infection. TCRdb re-called the multiplex PCR reads using CATT. The table lists about 89,000 delta-chain clones, more than 1.4% of them singletons. The sequenced material came from gamma-delta T cells from blood. The receptors here all came from a pool of human donors (malaria-infected and uninfected, not separated). The CDR3 runs from the conserved cysteine through the conserved F or W. The order of the fields is CDR3 DNA, CDR3 protein, CDR3 length, clone size, J gene, V gene, D gene. The D gene is left open where the match is weak. The size of a clone is reported for some rows only, either as once, few or many, or as a class for expanded clones.

cdr3_nt: TGTGCTCTTGGGGAACCCCTTTTCCTCCCCGGGGTGGGGGATACGCGGTACGATAAACTCATCTTT
cdr3_aa: CALGEPLFLPGVGDTRYDKLIF
cdr3_length: 22
clone_size: many
j_call: TRDJ1
v_call: TRDV1
d_call: TRDD3

cdr3_nt: TGTGCCTGTGACATACTGGGGGATACTTTTTGGGACACCCGACAGATGTTTTTC
cdr3_aa: CACDILGDTFWDTRQMFF
cdr3_length: 18
clone_size: many
j_call: TRDJ3
v_call: TRDV2
d_call: TRDD3

cdr3_nt: TGTGCCTATGACACGGATACTGGGGGATACTCCTGGGACACCCGACAGATGTTTTTC
cdr3_aa: CAYDTDTGGYSWDTRQMFF
cdr3_length: 19
clone_size: NA
j_call: TRDJ3
v_call: TRDV2
d_call: TRDD3

cdr3_nt: TGTGCCTGTGACTCCGGTACCGCTCTTAGCTCCTGGGACACCCGACAGATGTTTTTC
cdr3_aa: CACDSGTALSSWDTRQMFF
cdr3_length: 19
clone_size: many
j_call: TRDJ3
v_call: TRDV2
d_call: NA

cdr3_nt: TGTGCTCTTGGGGAACTGGGGGCCCGTCACCATACTGGGGGAGCCCCCACCGATAAACTCATCTTT
cdr3_aa: CALGELGARHHTGGAPTDKLIF
cdr3_length: 22
clone_size: many
j_call: TRDJ1
v_call: TRDV1
d_call: TRDD3

cdr3_nt: TGTGCTCTTGGGGGCTACCTACTGGGGGATTACACCGATAAACTCATCTTT
cdr3_aa: CALGGYLLGDYTDKLIF
cdr3_length: 17
clone_size: many
j_call: TRDJ1
v_call: TRDV1
d_call: TRDD3

cdr3_nt: TGTGCCTGTGACATACTCCGTGGTGGGGGATACGGGACCGATAAACTCATCTTT
cdr3_aa: CACDILRGGGYGTDKLIF
cdr3_length: 18
clone_size: medium-sized
j_call: TRDJ1
v_call: TRDV2
d_call: TRDD3

cdr3_nt: TGTGCTCTTGGGGAGCCTCACTACTTCTGGGGGGACTACACCGATAAACTCATCTTT
cdr3_aa: CALGEPHYFWGDYTDKLIF
cdr3_length: 19
clone_size: many
j_call: TRDJ1
v_call: TRDV1
d_call: TRDD3

cdr3_nt: TGTGCTCTTGGGGACCCTCCTGTCATGGACACCGATAAACTCATCTTT
cdr3_aa: CALGDPPVMDTDKLIF
cdr3_length: 16
clone_size: many
j_call: TRDJ1
v_call: TRDV1
d_call: NA

cdr3_nt: TGTGCTCTTGGGGAACTTCACCCTACCCCAGATGGGGGATACGACCCCGATAAACTCATCTTT
cdr3_aa: CALGELHPTPDGGYDPDKLIF
cdr3_length: 21
clone_size: many
j_call: TRDJ1
v_call: TRDV1
d_call: TRDD3

cdr3_nt: TGTGCTCTTGGGGAACACAGGAACCTACGCCGTAACTGGGGGAACCCGTGGACCGATAAACTCATCTTT
cdr3_aa: CALGEHRNLRRNWGNPWTDKLIF
cdr3_length: 23
clone_size: many
j_call: TRDJ1
v_call: TRDV1
d_call: TRDD3

cdr3_nt: TGTGCCTGTGACCCAATACTGGGGGATACTTCAGTAAGAAGACTCATCTTT
cdr3_aa: CACDPILGDTSVRRLIF
cdr3_length: 17
clone_size: many
j_call: TRDJ1
v_call: TRDV2
d_call: TRDD3

cdr3_nt: TGTGCCTGTGACACCGGGTGGGGGATACGCAGCTCCTGGGACACCCGACAGATGTTTTTC
cdr3_aa: CACDTGWGIRSSWDTRQMFF
cdr3_length: 20
clone_size: many
j_call: TRDJ3
v_call: TRDV2
d_call: TRDD3

cdr3_nt: TGTGCCCTATACCCCCTTACTGGGGGATACGGCACCGATAAACTCATCTTT
cdr3_aa: CALYPLTGGYGTDKLIF
cdr3_length: 17
clone_size: many
j_call: TRDJ1
v_call: TRAV38-2/DV8
d_call: TRDD3